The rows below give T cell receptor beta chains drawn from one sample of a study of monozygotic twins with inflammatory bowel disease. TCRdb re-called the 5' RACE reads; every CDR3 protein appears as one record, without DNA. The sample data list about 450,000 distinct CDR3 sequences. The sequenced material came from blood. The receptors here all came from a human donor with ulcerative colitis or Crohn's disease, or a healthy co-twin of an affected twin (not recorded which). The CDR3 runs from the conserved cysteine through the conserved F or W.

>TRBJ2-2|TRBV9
CASSPRGVNTGELFF
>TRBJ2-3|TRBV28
CASRELAGTDTQYF
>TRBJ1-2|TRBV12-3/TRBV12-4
CASSLQRNYGYTF
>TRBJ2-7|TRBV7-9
CASSPDSHEQYF
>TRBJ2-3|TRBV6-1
CASSEGTSTSDTQYF
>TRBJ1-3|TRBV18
CASSPQDVFSGNTIYF
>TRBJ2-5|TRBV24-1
CATSSGHQETQYF
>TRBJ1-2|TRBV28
CASSLWGSGYTF
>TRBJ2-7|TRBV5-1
CASSGQGAAYEQYF
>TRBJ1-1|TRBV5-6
CASSSRRNTEAFF
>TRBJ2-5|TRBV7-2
CASSLNFAETQYF
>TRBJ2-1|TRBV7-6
CASSDPIGDRDLGTYNEQFF
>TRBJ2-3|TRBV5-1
CASSLAGGWDTQYF
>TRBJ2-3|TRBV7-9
CASSGGGRTDTQYF
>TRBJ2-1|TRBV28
CASKKGSGYNEQFF
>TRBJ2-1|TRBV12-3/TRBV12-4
CASSSSSSVYSYNEQFF
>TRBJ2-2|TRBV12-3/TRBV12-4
CTSSLATGQNTGELFF
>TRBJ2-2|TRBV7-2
CASSSYGNTGELFF
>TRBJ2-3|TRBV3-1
CASSLVGALTDTQYF
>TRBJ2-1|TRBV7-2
CASSFPQGFYVEQFF
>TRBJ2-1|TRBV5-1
CASSLGSGGHNEQFF
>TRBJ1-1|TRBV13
CASSPNGENTEAFF
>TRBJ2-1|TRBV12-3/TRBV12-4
CASGKAASSYNEQFF
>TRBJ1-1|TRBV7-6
CASSPRDRGLSEAFF
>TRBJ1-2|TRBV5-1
CASSYGAGFDTTNYGYTF
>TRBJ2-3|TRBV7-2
CASSLVLTDTQYF
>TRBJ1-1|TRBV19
CASSSGTGFERGTEAFF
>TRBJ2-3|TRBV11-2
CASSLGKGQGATDTQYF
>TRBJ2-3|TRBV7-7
CASSRSGTTDTQYF
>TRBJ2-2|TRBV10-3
CAISALMGTNTGELFF
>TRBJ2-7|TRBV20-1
CSARLSSYEQYF
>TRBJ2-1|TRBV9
CASSVGLAGVYNEQFF
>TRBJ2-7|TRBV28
CASKETGPYEQYF
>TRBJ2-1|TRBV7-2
CASSRDRGDEQFF
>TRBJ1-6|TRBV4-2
CASSHAYSPLHF
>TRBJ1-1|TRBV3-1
CASSQDGGSGGTEAFF
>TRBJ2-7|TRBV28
CASRPAGGKVSYEQYF
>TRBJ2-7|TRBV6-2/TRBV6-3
CASSQHYEQYF
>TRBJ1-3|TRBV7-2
CASQGGGNTIYF
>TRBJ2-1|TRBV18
CASSPPEGNSGRNEQFF
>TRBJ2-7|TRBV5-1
CASSLGDGRYEQYF
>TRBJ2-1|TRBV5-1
CASSLGTSGSYEQFF
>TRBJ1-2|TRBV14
CASSQSVSYGYTF
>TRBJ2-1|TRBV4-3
CASSQIRSSYNEQFF
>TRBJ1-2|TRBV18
CASSQQGSYGYTF
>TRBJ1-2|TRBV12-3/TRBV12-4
CASSSPQKANYGYTF
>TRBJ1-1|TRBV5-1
CASSIPQGANTEAFF
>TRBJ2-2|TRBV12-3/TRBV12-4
CASSPTSGRAGGTGELFF
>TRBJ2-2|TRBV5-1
CASSLDDRGLSTGELFF
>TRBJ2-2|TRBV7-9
CASSEIQGALTGELFF
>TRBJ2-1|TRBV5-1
CASSTGLATFYNEQFF